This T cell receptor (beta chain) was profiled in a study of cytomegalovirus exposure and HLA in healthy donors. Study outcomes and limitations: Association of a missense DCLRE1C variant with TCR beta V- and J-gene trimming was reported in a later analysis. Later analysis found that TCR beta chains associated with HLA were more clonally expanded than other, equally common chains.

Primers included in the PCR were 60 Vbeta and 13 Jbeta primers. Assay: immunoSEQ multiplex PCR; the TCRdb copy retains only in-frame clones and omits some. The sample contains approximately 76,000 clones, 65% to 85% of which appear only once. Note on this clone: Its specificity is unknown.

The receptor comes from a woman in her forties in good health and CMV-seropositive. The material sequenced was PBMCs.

The CDR3 bases are TGTTCTTCAGCGTTGGGGGGACTAGGAGCTTTCTTT. As protein: CSSALGGLGAFF. The chain combines TRBV7-9 with TRBJ1-1; tentative D call: TRBD1 (5 bases). This CDR3 is built from 12 residues. Germline CDR1 and CDR2: SEHNR and FQNEAQ (reference sequence). Full variable domain (missing parts from reference TRBV7-9 and TRBJ1-1): DTGVSQNPRHKITKRGQNVTFRCDPISEHNRLYWYRQTLGQGPEFLTYFQNEAQLEKSRLLSDRFSAERPKGSFSTLEIQRTEQGDSAMYLCSSALGGLGAFFGQGTRLTVV.